The rows below give T cell receptor beta chains drawn from one sample of a study of identical twins. Using its own MiXCR run on the 5' RACE reads, TCRdb lists one record per CDR3 protein. The sample holds more than 650,000 distinct CDR3 sequences; 5.5% to 6.5% are singletons and the top ten take around 1.7%. The specimen was naive T cells sorted from blood. The receptors come from a man younger than 35 in good health. Each CDR3 is given with its conserved first and last residue. Each record gives: CDR3 length, D gene, clone size, J gene, V gene, CDR3 protein, CDR3 DNA. A D gene is named only where the DNA matches it firmly. Some rows mark clone size as missing; the rest say once, few, many or name a class of expanded clone.

>14|.|few|TRBJ2-3|TRBV20-1
CSAPLAATADTQYF
TGCAGTGCCCCTCTAGCTGCGACCGCAGATACGCAGTATTTT
>15|.|few|TRBJ1-5|TRBV3-1
CASSHGSGSNQPQHF
TGTGCCAGCAGCCATGGTTCTGGCAGCAATCAGCCCCAGCATTTT
>14|.|many|TRBJ2-5|TRBV20-1
CSAVRSFGWETQYF
TGCAGCGCGGTGAGGAGTTTCGGATGGGAGACCCAGTACTTC
>16|.|.|TRBJ2-5|TRBV7-8
CASSLVSGPDQETQYF
TGTGCCAGCAGCTTAGTTAGTGGTCCAGATCAAGAGACCCAGTACTTC
>13|.|many|TRBJ1-1|TRBV12-3/TRBV12-4
CASRRRLNTEAFF
TGTGCCAGCAGACGACGGTTGAACACTGAAGCTTTCTTT
>18|.|.|TRBJ1-5|TRBV20-1
CSARDFQGSPLSNQPQHF
TGCAGTGCTAGAGATTTTCAGGGGAGTCCTCTTAGCAATCAGCCCCAGCATTTT
>15|TRBD1|many|TRBJ2-7|TRBV12-3/TRBV12-4
CASRTGTGLANEQYF
TGTGCCAGCAGAACCGGGACAGGGCTAGCAAACGAGCAGTACTTC
>12|.|many|TRBJ1-1|TRBV20-1
CSARDRGYEAFF
TGCAGTGCTAGAGACAGGGGCTATGAAGCTTTCTTT
>15|TRBD1|.|TRBJ2-3|TRBV20-1
CSASTPGQVSDTQYF
TGCAGTGCTAGTACTCCGGGACAGGTTTCAGATACGCAGTATTTT
>11|.|many|TRBJ2-1|TRBV20-1
CSAIGLAEQFF
TGCAGTGCTATAGGACTGGCCGAGCAGTTCTTC
>14|TRBD1|many|TRBJ2-6|TRBV6-5
CASSYSTGGNVLTF
TGTGCCAGCAGTTACTCTACAGGGGGTAACGTCCTGACTTTC
>13|.|.|TRBJ1-2|TRBV11-2
CASSFPGGYGYTF
TGTGCCAGCAGCTTCCCGGGAGGCTATGGCTACACCTTC
>14|.|few|TRBJ2-2|TRBV6-1
CASSREGWAGELFF
TGTGCCAGCAGCCGAGAGGGCTGGGCCGGGGAGCTGTTTTTT
>13|.|many|TRBJ2-1|TRBV5-1
CASSDLTANEQFF
TGCGCCAGCAGCGACCTGACAGCTAATGAGCAGTTCTTC
>17|TRBD2|few|TRBJ2-1|TRBV20-1
CSAREWLAGEGGGEQFF
TGCAGTGCTAGAGAGTGGTTAGCGGGAGAGGGGGGGGGTGAGCAGTTCTTC
>17|.|many|TRBJ1-4|TRBV15
CATSRDQSGRGHEKLFF
TGTGCCACCAGCAGAGATCAAAGTGGCAGGGGCCATGAAAAACTGTTTTTT
>15|.|many|TRBJ1-5|TRBV10-3
CAISETRTGNQPQHF
TGTGCCATCAGTGAGACCCGGACAGGCAATCAGCCCCAGCATTTT
>18|.|.|TRBJ1-3|TRBV12-3/TRBV12-4
CASRLGFDRPLRGNTIYF
TGTGCCAGCAGGTTGGGTTTTGACAGGCCGCTACGGGGAAACACCATATATTTT